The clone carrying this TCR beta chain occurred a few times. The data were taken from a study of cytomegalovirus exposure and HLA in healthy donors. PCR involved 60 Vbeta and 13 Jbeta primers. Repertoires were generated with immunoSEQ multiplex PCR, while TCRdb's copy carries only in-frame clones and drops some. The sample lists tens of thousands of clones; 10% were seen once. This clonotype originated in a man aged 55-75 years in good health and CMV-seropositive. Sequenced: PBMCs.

The CDR3 sequence: CASSSGTGTRGSNEQFF. In nucleotides, the CDR3 is TGTGCCAGCAGCTCCGGAACCGGGACTAGAGGATCCAATGAGCAGTTCTTC. The rearrangement links TRBV7-9 to TRBJ2-1; 8 bases match TRBD2. Germline V gives CDR1 SEHNR, CDR2 FQNEAQ (reference sequence). Trimming at V came to 4 bases and at J to 6 bases, leaving 14 bases not matched to a gene. The CDR3 loop spans 17 amino acids.